A single sample gave rise to the 2 T cell receptor beta chains below, sequenced in a study of T cell changes during pregnancy in multiple sclerosis. TCRdb's table, derived via immunoSEQ multiplex PCR, lists solely in-frame clones and lacks some. The table lists 50,000 to 80,000 clones, 90% to 95% of them singletons. Sample: CD8+ T cells from peripheral blood mononuclear cells, taken before pregnancy. These TCRs come from a female donor with multiple sclerosis, enrolled in a pregnancy study.

V usage is TRBV25-1 and J usage is TRBJ1-1, with D possibly being TRBD1 (5 bases). Germline CDR1 and CDR2: MGHDK and SYGVNS. CDR3 length equals 14 residues. V dropped 6 bases and J dropped 5 bases, with 16 bases sitting between them. Written as DNA, the CDR3 is TGTGCCAGCAGGGGAGGGGCGCGAGGGACTGAAGCTTTCTTT. This encodes CASRGGARGTEAFF.

V usage is TRBV19 and J usage is TRBJ1-5; no reliable D call. CDR3 size: 16 residues. Germline lookup yields CDR1 LNHDA and CDR2 SQIVND (reference sequence). V was clipped by 0 bases and J by 1 base, with 10 bases between them. CDR3: CASSIDFQRSNQPQHF. DNA for the CDR3: TGTGCCAGTAGTATAGATTTCCAGAGGAGCAATCAGCCCCAGCATTTT.